One sample yielded the 28 T cell receptor beta chains listed below, sequenced in a study of response to subunit inactivated influenza vaccine. TCRdb processed the RT-PCR reads anew with MiXCR; each CDR3 protein has one entry. The data show about 780,000 distinct CDR3 sequences, with less than 20% seen just once and approximately 10% held by the top ten. The sample here was PBMCs from blood, taken around 5 days after vaccination. Every receptor here comes from a man aged 50 to 59 who received an inactivated influenza vaccine.

The chain combines TRBV7-9 with TRBJ2-1; a weak D match, TRBD2 (5 bases). Germline assignment: CDR1 SEHNR and CDR2 FQNEAQ (reference sequence). V lost 8 bases and J lost 4, with 21 bases in between. The CDR3 runs 16 residues. The CDR3 sequence: CASARTGGPLYNEQFF. CDR3 in DNA: TGTGCCAGCGCCCGAACTGGCGGGCCCCTTTACAATGAGCAGTTCTTC.

The J gene is TRBJ1-1, the V gene TRBV30; D is unclear. This CDR3 spans 13 amino acids. The V gene lost 4 bases and the J gene lost 0 bases, with 9 bases spanning the gap. The germline CDR1 and CDR2 sequences are GTSNPN and SVGIG (reference sequence). CDR3 amino acids: CAWTGNMNTEAFF. CDR3 DNA: TGTGCCTGGACGGGAAACATGAACACTGAAGCTTTCTTT. Full variable domain (remainder filled in from reference TRBV30 and TRBJ1-1): SQTIHQWPATLVQPVGSPLSLECTVEGTSNPNLYWYRQAAGRGLQLLFYSVGIGQISSEVPQNLSASRPQDRQFILSSKKLLLSDSGFYLCAWTGNMNTEAFFGQGTRLTVV.

The sample holds a few counts of this clonotype. This chain joins TRBV4-1 and TRBJ2-1; TRBD1 might be the D (5 bases). V lost 0 bases and J lost 8, with 14 bases in between. Germline V lookup: CDR1 MGHRA, CDR2 YSYEKL. This CDR3 has 15 residues. The CDR3 region is CASSQDWSGPDEQFF. The CDR3 DNA reads as TGCGCCAGCAGCCAAGATTGGTCAGGGCCGGATGAGCAGTTCTTC.

This chain uses TRBV7-9 with TRBJ2-3, with 8 positions matching TRBD2. From germline, CDR1 is SEHNR and CDR2 FQNEAQ (reference sequence). The length of the CDR3 is 15 residues. V lost 5 bases to trimming and J lost 2 bases; unmatched junction nucleotides: 6. The CDR3 nucleotides read TGTGCCAGCAGCCCCGAGCGGGGGTACACAGATACGCAGTATTTT. Translating gives CASSPERGYTDTQYF.

This clonotype appeared a few times. J is TRBJ2-1 and V is TRBV3-1; D unresolved. The germline gives CDR1 LGHDT, CDR2 YNNKEL (reference sequence). V lost 2 bases and J 10 bases, leaving 18 bases between the germline ends. CDR3 length: 15 amino acids. CDR3 DNA: TGTGCCAGCAGCCAACGGGCCTGGATTATTCGGGAGCAGTTCTTC. Residues: CASSQRAWIIREQFF.

This clonotype came up many times. This sequence joins TRBV29-1 and TRBJ2-5, with a possible D match to TRBD2 (6 bases). The germline gives CDR1 SQVTM, CDR2 ANQGSEA. V shed 4 bases and J shed 4 bases, with 7 bases lying between them. The CDR3 runs 11 residues. The CDR3 nucleotides are TGCAGCGTTGCGGAGGGAGAGACCCAGTACTTC. Residues: CSVAEGETQYF.

The CDR3 coding sequence is TGTGCCAGCAGTCGGGGACTAGCGGGGGAGCGGCCAGATACGCAGTATTTT. Its protein product is CASSRGLAGERPDTQYF. The chain recombines TRBV6-1 with TRBJ2-3, with 14 bases lining up with TRBD2. The trim removed 5 bases at V and 4 bases at J, leaving 8 bases unmatched. CDR1 is MNHNS, CDR2 SASEGT, per germline. This CDR3 is 17 amino acids long.

This clonotype occurred a few times. CDR3 sequence reads: CASTLIGGTDTQYF. The CDR3 region has the DNA TGTGCCAGCACCCTCATTGGTGGCACAGATACGCAGTATTTT. The rearrangement joins TRBV11-2 to TRBJ2-3; no clear D. Germline-derived CDR1 and CDR2 are SGHAT and FQNNGV. V shed 7 bases and J shed 1 base, with 12 bases lying between them. The CDR3 sequence is 14 residues long. The full variable domain, with the rest looked up from reference TRBV11-2 and TRBJ2-3, is EAGVAQSPRYKIIEKRQSVAFWCNPISGHATLYWYQQILGQGPKLLIQFQNNGVVDDSQLPKDRFSAERLKGVDSTLKIQPAKLEDSAVYLCASTLIGGTDTQYFGPGTRLTVL.

The sample holds a few counts of this clonotype. The V gene is TRBV20-1, the J gene TRBJ1-2; D is perhaps TRBD1 (5 bases). The CDR3 covers 10 residues. Germline V CDR1 and CDR2: DFQATT, SNEGSKA (reference sequence). This CDR3 is CSRGAGGYTF. For the CDR3, the DNA is TGCAGCCGGGGCGCTGGAGGCTACACCTTC.

The chain carries TRBV20-1 and TRBJ2-7; tentatively, D is TRBD2 (6 bases). The V end lost 1 base, the J end lost 4 bases, and 11 bases lay between the germline ends. The germline V gene encodes CDR1 DFQATT and CDR2 SNEGSKA (reference sequence). The CDR3 is 13 residues long. In nucleotides, the CDR3 is TGCAGTGCTAGAGGCCCCGCGGGGTACGAGCAGTACTTC. Translating gives CSARGPAGYEQYF.

Points on this clonotype: This may be a read error: a much more frequent sequence differs by one nucleotide. V and J are TRBV12-3 or TRBV12-4 and TRBJ2-1; 8 positions agree with TRBD2. Judging by the DNA end, TRBJ2-7 fits better; the J call may be wrong. The CDR3 is made up of 12 amino acids. The CDR3 DNA follows: TGTGCCATTAGCGGGGTGTACAATGAGCAGTACTTC. Translated, it gives CAISGVYNEQYF.

This clonotype has only a few counts. The V call is TRBV5-1, the J call TRBJ2-7; 7 bases line up with TRBD2. The ends lost 0 bases at V and 6 bases at J; junction bases unmatched: 3. From germline, CDR1 is SGHRS and CDR2 YFSETQ. The CDR3 sequence is 13 residues long. The CDR3 DNA is TGCGCCAGCAGCTTGGCCTCGGGGGGCGAGCAGTACTTC. This encodes CASSLASGGEQYF.

The chain joins TRBV6-2 or TRBV6-3 to TRBJ1-5, with 7 bases fitting TRBD1. The V and J ends lost 2 bases and 2 bases, in that order; junction bases with no gene match: 3. Per germline, CDR1 MNHEY and CDR2 SVGEGT. The CDR3 has 15 residues. CDR3 region: CASSYPGQGNQPQHF. CDR3 sequence (DNA): TGTGCCAGCAGTTACCCCGGACAGGGCAATCAGCCCCAGCATTTT.

The gene calls are TRBV29-1 and TRBJ1-1; D gene uncertain. Germline CDR1 SQVTM, CDR2 ANQGSEA. CDR3 length: 14 amino acids. Deletions cut 4 bases from V and 2 bases from J, with 14 bases between. CDR3 sequence reads: CSVVDPKTNTEAFF. CDR3 bases: TGCAGCGTTGTCGATCCAAAGACTAACACTGAAGCTTTCTTT.

This clonotype was observed a handful of times. This chain joins TRBV7-9 and TRBJ2-5, with D perhaps given as TRBD1 or TRBD2 (5 bases each). The CDR3 has 13 amino acids. Trimming removed 1 base at V and 5 bases at J, with 8 bases between. Germline CDR1 and CDR2: SEHNR and FQNEAQ (reference sequence). The CDR3 coding sequence is TGTGCCAGCAGCTTAGGAGGGGATGAGACCCAGTACTTC. Protein: CASSLGGDETQYF.

This clonotype was seen more than once but under ten times. The V gene is TRBV6-1, the J gene TRBJ1-2; D not resolved. Trimming took 6 bases from V and 3 from J, leaving 17 bases between them. The CDR3 spans 15 residues. Per the germline V gene, CDR1 is MNHNS and CDR2 is SASEGT. CDR3 region: CASSPGPALYYGYTF. In DNA form, the CDR3 reads TGTGCCAGCAGCCCTGGGCCAGCCCTATACTATGGCTACACCTTC.

This clonotype was observed a handful of times. V gene TRBV12-3 or TRBV12-4 combines with J gene TRBJ2-1; the D gene is possibly TRBD2 (7 bases). With 6 bases removed from V and 9 bases from J, the gap between germline ends came to 21 bases. This CDR3 spans 15 amino acids. CDR3 residues: CASRPWGGSLGEQFF. The CDR3 nucleotides are TGTGCCAGCAGACCCTGGGGGGGCTCTTTAGGTGAGCAGTTCTTC.

This clonotype has ten or more counts. The chain employs TRBV6-2 or TRBV6-3 and TRBJ1-5, with D possibly being TRBD1 (6 bases). The CDR3 length is 19 residues. The germline V and J ends were trimmed by 6 bases and 2 bases, with 26 bases remaining between them. Germline-derived CDR1 and CDR2 are MNHEY and SVGEGT. The CDR3 DNA follows: TGTGCCAGCAGCCGTAAAAGACAGGACACGGATTGGCGCAATCAGCCCCAGCATTTT. Translation gives CASSRKRQDTDWRNQPQHF.

The V gene is TRBV20-1, the J gene TRBJ2-2; D is unresolved. The CDR3 has 15 amino acids. V lost 0 bases and J lost 6, with 14 bases in between. Germline V gene lookup returns CDR1 DFQATT and CDR2 SNEGSKA (reference sequence). The DNA of the CDR3 is TGCAGTGCTAGAGATCAACTACAAGCGCCCGGGGAGCTGTTTTTT. Its translation is CSARDQLQAPGELFF.

The rearrangement uses TRBV7-2 and TRBJ2-3, with 10 bases that match TRBD2. V shed 1 base and J 6 bases; nucleotides not matched to a gene: 7. Germline V CDR1 and CDR2: SGHTA, FQGNSA. The CDR3 is made up of 16 amino acids. The DNA of the CDR3 is TGTGCCAGCAGCTTAGAACCTAGCGGGAGTTTGGATACGCAGTATTTT. It specifies CASSLEPSGSLDTQYF. The full variable domain, rest sourced from reference TRBV7-2 and TRBJ2-3, is GAGVSQSPSNKVTEKGKDVELRCDPISGHTALYWYRQSLGQGLEFLIYFQGNSAPDKSGLPSDRFSAERTGGSVSTLTIQRTQQEDSAVYLCASSLEPSGSLDTQYFGPGTRLTVL.

This clonotype was counted a few times. This chain joins TRBV12-3 or TRBV12-4 and TRBJ1-1; a possible D gene is TRBD1 (5 bases). The CDR3 is made up of 13 amino acids. V was trimmed by 2 bases and J by 3 bases, leaving 7 bases between them. CDR3 DNA sequence: TGTGCCAGCAGTTTAAAGGGACACACTGAAGCTTTCTTT. It is translated as CASSLKGHTEAFF.

This clonotype came up a few times. The rearrangement uses TRBV6-9 and TRBJ2-7, with a possible D match to TRBD1 (6 bases). The CDR3 is made up of 15 amino acids. The V end lost 8 bases, the J end lost 5 bases, and 22 bases lay between the germline ends. The V gene's germline CDR1 is MNHGY and CDR2 SVAAGI. The CDR3 nucleotides read TGTGCCAGCCACAGGCTTCCAAGTGGGGGCAACGAGCAGTACTTC. It yields the protein CASHRLPSGGNEQYF.

The V and J genes are TRBV7-2 and TRBJ2-3; TRBD2 matches at 8 bases. J lost 6 bases, V lost 0 bases, and 8 bases had no gene match. Germline V lookup: CDR1 SGHTA, CDR2 FQGNSA. CDR3 length: 16 residues. In DNA, the CDR3 is TGTGCCAGCAGCTTAGCGCATGGCGGGGGGATCGATACGCAGTATTTT. Protein sequence: CASSLAHGGGIDTQYF.

This chain connects TRBV10-3 to TRBJ1-6; 10 bases map to TRBD1. Germline CDR1 ENHRY, CDR2 SYGVKD. V trimming: 10 bases; J trimming: 9 bases; junction bases outside the gene matches: 9. This CDR3 contains 14 residues. Here the CDR3 reads CATNPGTGASPLHF. Written as DNA, the CDR3 is TGTGCCACAAACCCCGGGACAGGGGCTTCACCCCTCCACTTT.

Only a few counts were recorded for this clonotype. The CDR3 here is CASSGHGTVNTEAFF. The CDR3 nucleotides are TGTGCCAGCAGCGGACACGGGACAGTGAACACTGAAGCTTTCTTT. The rearrangement joins TRBV7-9 to TRBJ1-1; TRBD1 matches 7 bases. The junction had 6 bases not matched to a gene; V was cut back by 5 bases and J by 0 bases. The germline CDR1 and CDR2 sequences are SEHNR and FQNEAQ (reference sequence). CDR3 length: 15 residues.

This clonotype has only a few counts. The V and J genes are TRBV12-3 or TRBV12-4 and TRBJ2-5; weak D call: TRBD1 (5 bases). V dropped 6 bases and J dropped 0 bases, with 14 bases sitting between them. The CDR3 extends over 15 amino acids. CDR3 residues: CASSNPRDYQETQYF. DNA of the CDR3: TGTGCCAGCAGCAACCCCAGGGATTACCAAGAGACCCAGTACTTC.

The chain has TRBV9 and TRBJ2-6; the D call may be TRBD1 or TRBD2 (5 bases each). CDR3 length: 15 residues. Germline V CDR1 and CDR2: SGDLS, YYNGEE. V was shortened by 2 bases and J by 2 bases, with 8 bases between the two germline ends. As DNA, the CDR3 is TGTGCCAGCAGCGTCCAGGGAGCTGGGGCCAACGTCCTGACTTTC. Translating gives CASSVQGAGANVLTF.

The chain has TRBV14 and TRBJ2-1; D perhaps matches TRBD2 (6 bases). V was trimmed by 4 bases and J by 6 bases, leaving 19 bases between them. Germline CDR1 and CDR2: SGHDN and FVKESK. The CDR3 length is 16 residues. The CDR3 loop is CASSPGDRSGFNEQFF. The CDR3 DNA reads TGTGCCAGCAGCCCGGGAGATAGATCAGGGTTCAATGAGCAGTTCTTC.